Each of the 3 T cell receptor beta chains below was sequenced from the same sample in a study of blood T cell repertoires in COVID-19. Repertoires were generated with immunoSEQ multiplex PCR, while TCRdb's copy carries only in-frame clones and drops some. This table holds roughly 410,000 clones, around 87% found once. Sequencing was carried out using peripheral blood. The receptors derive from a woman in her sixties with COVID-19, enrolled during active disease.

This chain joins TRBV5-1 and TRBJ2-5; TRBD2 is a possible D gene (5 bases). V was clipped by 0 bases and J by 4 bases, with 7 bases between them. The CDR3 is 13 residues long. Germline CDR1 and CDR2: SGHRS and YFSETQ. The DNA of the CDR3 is TGCGCCAGCAGCTTGGGAGAGGGAGAGACCCAGTACTTC. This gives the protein CASSLGEGETQYF.

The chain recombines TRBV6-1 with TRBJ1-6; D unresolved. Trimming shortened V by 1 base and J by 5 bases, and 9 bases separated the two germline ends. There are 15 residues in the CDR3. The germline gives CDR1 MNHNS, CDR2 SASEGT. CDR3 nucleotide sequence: TGTGCCAGCAGTGAAGGCAGGACTCATAATTCACCCCTCCACTTT. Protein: CASSEGRTHNSPLHF.

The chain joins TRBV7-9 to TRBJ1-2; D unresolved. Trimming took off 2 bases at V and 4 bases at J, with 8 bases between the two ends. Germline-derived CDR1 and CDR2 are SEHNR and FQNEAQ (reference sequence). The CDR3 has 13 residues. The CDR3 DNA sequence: TGTGCCAGCAGCTTACCAAACAGCTATGGCTACACCTTC. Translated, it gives CASSLPNSYGYTF.